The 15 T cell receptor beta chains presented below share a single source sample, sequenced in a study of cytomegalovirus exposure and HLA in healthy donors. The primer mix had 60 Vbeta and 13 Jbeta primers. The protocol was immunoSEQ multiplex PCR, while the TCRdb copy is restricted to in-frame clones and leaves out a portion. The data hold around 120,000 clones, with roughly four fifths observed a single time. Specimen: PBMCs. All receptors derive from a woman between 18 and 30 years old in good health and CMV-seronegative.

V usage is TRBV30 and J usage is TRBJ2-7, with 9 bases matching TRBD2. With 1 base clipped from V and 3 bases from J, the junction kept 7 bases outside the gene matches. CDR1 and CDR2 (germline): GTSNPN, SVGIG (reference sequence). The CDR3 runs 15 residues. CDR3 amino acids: CAWSGGGGNYYEQYF. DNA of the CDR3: TGTGCCTGGAGTGGCGGGGGGGGAAACTACTACGAGCAGTACTTC.

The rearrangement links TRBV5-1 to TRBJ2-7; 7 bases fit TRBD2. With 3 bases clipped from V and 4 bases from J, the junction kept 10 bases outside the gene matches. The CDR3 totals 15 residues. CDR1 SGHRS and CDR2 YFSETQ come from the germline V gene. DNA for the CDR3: TGCGCCAGCAGCTCTGAAGCGGGGCTGGGTTACGAGCAGTACTTC. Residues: CASSSEAGLGYEQYF.

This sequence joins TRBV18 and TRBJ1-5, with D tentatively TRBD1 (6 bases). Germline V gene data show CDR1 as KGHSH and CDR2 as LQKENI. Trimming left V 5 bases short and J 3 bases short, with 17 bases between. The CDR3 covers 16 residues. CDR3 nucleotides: TGTGCCAGCTCAGTATCCGGACAGCTTACCAATCAGCCCCAGCATTTT. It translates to CASSVSGQLTNQPQHF.

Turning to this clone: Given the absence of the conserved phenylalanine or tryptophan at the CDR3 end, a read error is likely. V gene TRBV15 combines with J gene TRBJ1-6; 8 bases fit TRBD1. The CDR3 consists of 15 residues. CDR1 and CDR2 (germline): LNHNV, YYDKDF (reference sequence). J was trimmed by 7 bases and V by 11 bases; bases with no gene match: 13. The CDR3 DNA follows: TGTGCCGCTGGGGCAGGGGGCTTCTCAAATTCACCCCTCCACGTT. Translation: CAAGAGGFSNSPLHV.

In DNA form, the CDR3 reads TGTGCCAGCAGCGTCGGGACAGGGAGGTCCTACGAGCAGTACTTC. Protein product: CASSVGTGRSYEQYF. The rearrangement joins TRBV9 to TRBJ2-7; TRBD1 matches 9 bases. The germline CDR1 and CDR2 sequences are SGDLS and YYNGEE. There are 15 residues in the CDR3. The ends lost 2 bases at V and 1 base at J; junction bases unmatched: 4. Drawing the rest from reference TRBV9 and TRBJ2-7, the complete variable domain is DSGVTQTPKHLITATGQRVTLRCSPRSGDLSVYWYQQSLDQGLQFLIQYYNGEERAKGNILERFSAQQFPDLHSELNLSSLELGDSALYFCASSVGTGRSYEQYFGPGTRLTVT.

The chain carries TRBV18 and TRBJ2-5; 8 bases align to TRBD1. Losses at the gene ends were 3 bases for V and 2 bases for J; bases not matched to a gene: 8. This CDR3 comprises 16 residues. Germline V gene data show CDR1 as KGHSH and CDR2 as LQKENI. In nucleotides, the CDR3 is TGTGCCAGCTCACCGGACCGGACAGGGTGGCAAGAGACCCAGTACTTC. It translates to CASSPDRTGWQETQYF.

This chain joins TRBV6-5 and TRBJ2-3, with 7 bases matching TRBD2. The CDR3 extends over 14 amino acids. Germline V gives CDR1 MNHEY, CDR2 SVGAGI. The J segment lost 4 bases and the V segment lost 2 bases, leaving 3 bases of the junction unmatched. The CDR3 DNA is TGTGCCAGCAGTTACCGGCTAGCGGCAGATACGCAGTATTTT. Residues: CASSYRLAADTQYF.

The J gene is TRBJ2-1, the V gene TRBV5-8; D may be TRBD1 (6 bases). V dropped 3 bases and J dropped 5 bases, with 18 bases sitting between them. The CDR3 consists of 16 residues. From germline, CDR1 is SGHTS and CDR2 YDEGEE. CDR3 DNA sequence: TGTGCCAGCAGCTCTTTCCAGGGGCCGACAAACAATGAGCAGTTCTTC. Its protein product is CASSSFQGPTNNEQFF.

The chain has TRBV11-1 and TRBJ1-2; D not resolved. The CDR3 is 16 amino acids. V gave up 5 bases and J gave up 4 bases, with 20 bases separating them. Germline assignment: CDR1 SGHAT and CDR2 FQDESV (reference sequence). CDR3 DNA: TGTGCCAGCAGCCCAGAGGGTGATGGCTACTTCTATGGCTACACCTTC. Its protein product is CASSPEGDGYFYGYTF.

This chain's CDR3 is CASSSERARGNTIYF. CDR3 bases: TGTGCCAGCAGTTCCGAGCGGGCGCGAGGAAACACCATATATTTT. The rearrangement joins TRBV28 to TRBJ1-3; the D is unclear. The germline V gene has CDR1 MDHEN and CDR2 SYDVKM. Trimming left V 4 bases short and J 4 bases short, with 14 bases between. This CDR3 is 15 amino acids long.

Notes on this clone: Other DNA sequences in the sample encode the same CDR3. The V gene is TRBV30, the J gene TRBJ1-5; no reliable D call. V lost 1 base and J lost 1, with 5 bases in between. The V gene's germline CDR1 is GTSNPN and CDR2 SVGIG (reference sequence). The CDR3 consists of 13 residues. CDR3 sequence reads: CAWSGGSNQPQHF. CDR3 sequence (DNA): TGTGCCTGGAGTGGAGGGAGCAATCAGCCCCAGCATTTT.

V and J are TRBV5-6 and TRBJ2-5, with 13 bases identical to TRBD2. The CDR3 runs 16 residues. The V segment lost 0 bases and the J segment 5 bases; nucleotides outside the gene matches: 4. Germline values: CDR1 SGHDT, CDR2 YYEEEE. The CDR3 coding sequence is TGTGCCAGCAGCTTGGCGGGACTAGCGGGGAGGGAGACCCAGTACTTC. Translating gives CASSLAGLAGRETQYF. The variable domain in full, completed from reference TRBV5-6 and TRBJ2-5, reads DAGVTQSPTHLIKTRGQQVTLRCSPKSGHDTVSWYQQALGQGPQFIFQYYEEEERQRGNFPDRFSGHQFPNYSSELNVNALLLGDSALYLCASSLAGLAGRETQYFGPGTRLLVL.

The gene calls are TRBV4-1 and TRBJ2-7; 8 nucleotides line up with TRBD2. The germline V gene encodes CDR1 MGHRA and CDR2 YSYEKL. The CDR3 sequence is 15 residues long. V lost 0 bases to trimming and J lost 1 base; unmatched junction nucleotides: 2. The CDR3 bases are TGCGCCAGCAGCCAAGATCCGGGGGGGTCCTACGAGCAGTACTTC. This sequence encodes CASSQDPGGSYEQYF.

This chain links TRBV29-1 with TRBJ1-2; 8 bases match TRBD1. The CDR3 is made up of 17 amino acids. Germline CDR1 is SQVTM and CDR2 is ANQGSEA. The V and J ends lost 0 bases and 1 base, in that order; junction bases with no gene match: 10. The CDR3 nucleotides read TGCAGCGTTGAAGATTCGGGGGACAGGAACTATAACTATGGCTACACCTTC. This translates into CSVEDSGDRNYNYGYTF.

CDR3 residues: CASTGQGNPDTQYF. The DNA of the CDR3 is TGTGCCAGCACCGGACAGGGGAACCCAGATACGCAGTATTTT. The chain is built from TRBV2 and TRBJ2-3; 9 nucleotides align to TRBD1. Looked up from germline, CDR1 is SNHLY and CDR2 is FYNNEI. The CDR3 is made up of 14 amino acids. V dropped 7 bases and J dropped 4; count of bases not matched to a gene: 6.